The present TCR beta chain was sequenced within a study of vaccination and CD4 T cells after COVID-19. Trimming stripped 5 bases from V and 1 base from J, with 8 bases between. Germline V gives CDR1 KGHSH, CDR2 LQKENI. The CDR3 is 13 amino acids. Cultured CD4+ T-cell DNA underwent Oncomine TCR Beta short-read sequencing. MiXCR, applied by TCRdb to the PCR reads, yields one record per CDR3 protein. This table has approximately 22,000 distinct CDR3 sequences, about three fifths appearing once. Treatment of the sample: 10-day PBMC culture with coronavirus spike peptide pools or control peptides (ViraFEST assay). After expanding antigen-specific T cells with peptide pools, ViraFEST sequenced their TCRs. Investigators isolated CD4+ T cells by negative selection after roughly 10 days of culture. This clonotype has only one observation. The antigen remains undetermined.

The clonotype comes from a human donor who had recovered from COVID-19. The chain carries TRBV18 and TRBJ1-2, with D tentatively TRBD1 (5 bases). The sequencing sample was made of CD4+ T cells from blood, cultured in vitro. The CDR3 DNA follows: TGTGCCAGCTCAGAACAGGATAACTATGGCTACACCTTC. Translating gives CASSEQDNYGYTF.